Following are 8 T cell receptor beta chains from one sample sequenced in a study of control samples from healthy donors and cancer patients. The data were produced by immunoSEQ multiplex PCR, yet TCRdb's version contains in-frame clones alone and is incomplete. The table includes about 170,000 clones, 91% detected once. The sample consisted of blood. These receptors were collected from a woman between 25 and 40 years old in good health.

DNA for the CDR3: TGTGCCAGCAAGCAGGGTAGCAATCAGCCCCAGCATTTT. Its protein product is CASKQGSNQPQHF. V gene TRBV2 combines with J gene TRBJ1-5, with D perhaps matching TRBD1 (5 bases). The CDR3 extends over 13 amino acids. With 7 bases removed from V and 0 bases from J, the gap between germline ends came to 7 bases. Germline CDR1 reads SNHLY; CDR2 reads FYNNEI.

This clone was detected only once. The chain couples TRBV19 to TRBJ2-5; 11 bases fit TRBD2. Looked up from germline, CDR1 is LNHDA and CDR2 is SQIVND (reference sequence). With V trimmed by 3 bases and J by 1 base, 10 bases remained unmatched. The CDR3 loop spans 18 amino acids. The CDR3 DNA follows: TGTGCCAGTAGTATTCGGGCTAGCGGGGGGCCTTCCCAAGAGACCCAGTACTTC. Residues: CASSIRASGGPSQETQYF.

The chain's CDR3 is CASSQYGRGTGELFF. The DNA for the CDR3 is TGTGCCAGCAGCCAATACGGTCGGGGCACCGGGGAGCTGTTTTTT. The rearrangement joins TRBV14 to TRBJ2-2; TRBD2 might be the D (5 bases). The CDR3 is 15 residues long. Germline assignment: CDR1 SGHDN and CDR2 FVKESK. V was clipped by 2 bases and J by 4 bases, with 11 bases between them.

The chain has TRBV24-1 and TRBJ2-1; D possibly uses TRBD1 or TRBD2 (6 bases each). Germline values: CDR1 KGHDR, CDR2 SFDVKD. V was shortened by 3 bases and J by 9 bases, with 11 bases between the two germline ends. There are 13 residues in the CDR3. CDR3 nucleotide sequence: TGTGCCACCAGTGATGGGGGGCTAGGTGAGCAGTTCTTC. Its translation: CATSDGGLGEQFF.

The V and J genes are TRBV6-4 and TRBJ2-1, with D tentatively TRBD1 (5 bases). CDR1 MRHNA and CDR2 SNTAGT come from the germline V gene. V was shortened by 4 bases and J by 6 bases, with 7 bases between the two germline ends. CDR3 length: 12 amino acids. The CDR3 region has the DNA TGTGCCAGCAGTGGTCAGGGCAATGAGCAGTTCTTC. It encodes CASSGQGNEQFF.

The rearrangement joins TRBV14 to TRBJ1-6, with 7 bases that match TRBD1. V lost 0 bases, J lost 7 bases, and 0 bases stayed unmatched. CDR1 is SGHDN and CDR2 is FVKESK in the germline V gene. This CDR3 comprises 14 residues. CDR3 loop: CASSQDRGNSPLHF. The CDR3 nucleotides are TGTGCCAGCAGCCAAGACAGGGGGAATTCACCCCTCCACTTT.

CDR3 sequence reads: CASSAGYGTEAFF. In nucleotides, the CDR3 is TGTGCCAGCTCAGCAGGGTACGGCACTGAAGCTTTCTTT. The rearrangement uses TRBV18 and TRBJ1-1, with a tentative D call TRBD1 (5 bases). Germline V lookup: CDR1 KGHSH, CDR2 LQKENI. CDR3 length: 13 residues. Deletions cut 5 bases from V and 4 bases from J, with 11 bases between.

The chain has TRBV28 and TRBJ1-1; TRBD1 matches 7 bases. J gave up 5 bases and V 3 bases, and 9 bases lay outside the gene matches. Germline CDR1 is MDHEN and CDR2 is SYDVKM. This CDR3 is built from 15 residues. Written as DNA, the CDR3 is TGTGCCAGCAGTTTCCTTACAGGGGCGGCTACTGAAGCTTTCTTT. Translation: CASSFLTGAATEAFF.